What follows describes a single TCR beta chain. CDR3 length equals 13 residues. V lost 6 bases to trimming and J lost 3 bases, with 10 bases between them. The germline V gene encodes CDR1 KGHSH and CDR2 LQKENI. The assay was immunoSEQ multiplex PCR, and TCRdb's table has in-frame clones only and misses some. The repertoire holds 90,000 to 150,000 clones, with 80% to 90% as singletons. These data are taken from a study of OX40 agonist ivuxolimab in advanced cancers. Whole-study context: The patients' treatment was ivuxolimab, an agonistic anti-OX40 (CD134) antibody. The dose-escalation cohort was approximately 85% male, with a mean age of about 58 years, ranging about 23 to 90.

The gene calls are TRBV18 and TRBJ2-3; D is perhaps TRBD2 (5 bases). The clonotype comes from an adult with an advanced solid tumor such as melanoma, head and neck, liver or kidney cancer. The sequencing used CD4+ or CD8+ T cells sorted from blood, collected in a trial of the OX40 agonist ivuxolimab. CDR3 residues: CASSRAQTDTQYF. For the CDR3, the DNA is TGTGCCAGCTCGCGGGCTCAGACAGATACGCAGTATTTT.